One and the same sample provided the 24 T cell receptor beta chains below, sequenced in a study of blood T cells in healthy people across ages. Through a sample-barcoded 5' primer and a J-beta primer mix, a second PCR was run for 7 to 11 cycles. MiXCR, run by TCRdb on the 5' RACE reads, gives a single entry per CDR3 protein. Of some 940,000 distinct CDR3 sequences in the sample, 25% to 30% were seen once. These same records also appear under a second study, on T cells of mothers and their children.

The sample taken for sequencing was blood. Receptors originate from a woman in her 40s in good health.

The rearrangement links TRBV12-3 or TRBV12-4 to TRBJ2-3; 8 positions agree with TRBD2. V lost 7 bases and J lost 2; bases outside the gene matches: 11. The CDR3 totals 16 residues. CDR3 sequence (DNA): TGTGCCAGCAAACTAGAGGGACTAGATATCACAGATACGCAGTATTTT. This gives the protein CASKLEGLDITDTQYF.

V usage is TRBV4-3 and J usage is TRBJ2-7; 13 nucleotides agree with TRBD2. The closer fit of TRBJ2-5 to the DNA end suggests the J call may be wrong. Germline V gene sequence: CDR1 LGHNA, CDR2 YSLEER. The CDR3 contains 17 residues. Here the CDR3 DNA reads TGCGCCAGCAGCCCTGGGACTAGCGGGATTCGGGGAGAGACCCAGTACTTC. The encoded protein is CASSPGTSGIRGETQYF.

This clonotype has a count of ten or more. The V gene is TRBV7-2, the J gene TRBJ1-2; D may be TRBD1 (6 bases). V gave up 0 bases and J gave up 0 bases, with 11 bases separating them. CDR3 length: 16 amino acids. CDR1 and CDR2 from the germline V gene are SGHTA and FQGNSA. CDR3 bases: TGTGCCAGCAGCTTAGCCTGGACAGAAGCTAACTATGGCTACACCTTC. It encodes CASSLAWTEANYGYTF.

V is TRBV6-1 and J is TRBJ2-1, with 9 bases matching TRBD1. The CDR3 runs 14 residues. Per the germline V gene, CDR1 is MNHNS and CDR2 is SASEGT. V dropped 10 bases and J dropped 2; count of bases not matched to a gene: 6. CDR3 bases: TGTGCCAACACGGACAGGGGCACCTACAATGAGCAGTTCTTC. It is translated as CANTDRGTYNEQFF.

The chain links TRBV20-1 to TRBJ2-1; D may be TRBD2 (5 bases). CDR1 is DFQATT, CDR2 SNEGSKA, per germline (reference sequence). V lost 0 bases, J lost 1 base, and 19 bases lay in between. The CDR3 runs 18 residues. The CDR3 nucleotides read TGCAGTGCTAGAGAACCCTTGTCGGGGAGCGGATCCTACAATGAGCAGTTCTTC. It is translated as CSAREPLSGSGSYNEQFF.

This clonotype has only a few counts. This chain links TRBV14 with TRBJ1-1; D not certain. This CDR3 has 13 residues. Per germline, CDR1 SGHDN and CDR2 FVKESK. V lost 0 bases to trimming and J lost 5 bases, with 7 bases between them. The CDR3 sequence: CASSQELQTEAFF. CDR3 DNA: TGTGCCAGCAGCCAAGAACTGCAGACTGAAGCTTTCTTT. Combining the CDR3 with reference TRBV14 and TRBJ1-1 gives the whole variable domain EAGVTQFPSHSVIEKGQTVTLRCDPISGHDNLYWYRRVMGKEIKFLLHFVKESKQDESGMPNNRFLAERTGGTYSTLKVQPAELEDSGVYFCASSQELQTEAFFGQGTRLTVV.

This clonotype was seen repeatedly, ten times or more. V is TRBV5-1 and J is TRBJ1-4; 7 positions agree with TRBD1. CDR1 SGHRS and CDR2 YFSETQ come from the germline V gene. The CDR3 is 14 residues long. V was pared by 3 bases and J by 5 bases, with 4 bases of the junction left unmatched. The CDR3 bases are TGCGCCAGCAGCTGGGACAGCGAGAATGAAAAACTGTTTTTT. It encodes CASSWDSENEKLFF.

The gene calls are TRBV24-1 and TRBJ1-2; TRBD1 is a possible D gene (5 bases). Germline assignment: CDR1 KGHDR and CDR2 SFDVKD. The CDR3 has 14 amino acids. V was cut by 3 bases and J by 4 bases, with 11 bases left in between. This chain's CDR3 is CATSDPGLGYGYTF. DNA for the CDR3: TGTGCCACCAGTGATCCAGGGTTAGGCTATGGCTACACCTTC.

In this sample, this clonotype turned up a few times. The V gene is TRBV2, the J gene TRBJ2-5; a possible D gene is TRBD2 (5 bases). CDR3 length: 14 residues. CDR1 SNHLY and CDR2 FYNNEI come from the germline V gene. Trimming left V 6 bases short and J 3 bases short, with 14 bases between. The DNA of the CDR3 is TGTGCCAGCAGCGAACGGGGTCTGGAAGAGACCCAGTACTTC. Amino acids: CASSERGLEETQYF.

A single count supports this clonotype. The chain carries TRBV18 and TRBJ1-1, with D possibly TRBD1 on 5 matching bases. Germline CDR1 is KGHSH and CDR2 is LQKENI. The CDR3 loop spans 16 amino acids. Trimming cost V 4 bases and J 2 bases, with 17 bases left between them. The CDR3 loop is CASSLQDGGGNTEAFF. The CDR3 DNA reads TGTGCCAGCTCACTACAGGACGGCGGAGGCAACACTGAAGCTTTCTTT.

Concerning this clonotype itself: One end of the junction varies from germline; a read error may be responsible. The chain is built from TRBV28 and TRBJ1-2, with D uncertain. The germline V gene has CDR1 MDHEN and CDR2 SYDVKM. The CDR3 contains 13 residues. In nucleotides, the CDR3 is TGTGCCAGCAGTCCTGCTAAGTACTATGGCCACACCTTC. Amino acids: CASSPAKYYGHTF.

In the case of this clonotype: A single base separates this from a much larger clone, so it may be a read error. The rearrangement joins TRBV4-3 to TRBJ2-5; unclear D gene. CDR1 LGHNA and CDR2 YSLEER come from the germline V gene. CDR3 length equals 12 residues. The CDR3 spells CACSQDGLTQYF. The DNA of the CDR3 is TGCGCCTGCAGCCAAGACGGGCTGACCCAGTACTTC.

Comment on this clonotype: Here the CDR3 omits its conserved ending phenylalanine or tryptophan, so a read error is the likely source. This chain connects TRBV7-9 to TRBJ2-1; D is ambiguous. V lost 5 bases to trimming and J lost 8 bases, with 13 bases between them. Per the germline V gene, CDR1 is SEHNR and CDR2 is FQNEAQ (reference sequence). This CDR3 region has 13 residues. CDR3 region: CASSPSYPDEQFS. The CDR3 nucleotides read TGTGCCAGCAGCCCGTCATATCCCGATGAGCAGTTCTCC.

This clonotype has only a few counts. The rearrangement uses TRBV5-1 and TRBJ2-1; 9 positions agree with TRBD2. V gave up 0 bases and J gave up 8 bases; unmatched junction bases: 3. Germline V gene lookup returns CDR1 SGHRS and CDR2 YFSETQ. The CDR3 length is 14 residues. CDR3 sequence: CASSLGASGDEQFF. The CDR3 DNA sequence: TGCGCCAGCAGCTTGGGGGCTAGCGGGGATGAGCAGTTCTTC.

The chain is built from TRBV5-1 and TRBJ1-2, with D unclear. The V end lost 3 bases, the J end lost 4 bases, and 16 bases lay between the germline ends. CDR3 length: 15 residues. The germline V gene has CDR1 SGHRS and CDR2 YFSETQ. The CDR3 spells CASSSDPRTTYGYTF. In nucleotides, the CDR3 is TGCGCCAGCAGCTCGGACCCCAGAACGACCTATGGCTACACCTTC.

This clonotype has only a few counts. This sequence joins TRBV5-1 and TRBJ2-2; TRBD1 might be the D (6 bases). The CDR3 spans 15 residues. CDR1 and CDR2 (germline): SGHRS, YFSETQ. V was clipped by 2 bases and J by 4 bases, with 12 bases between them. The CDR3 sequence: CASSFSGTTTGELFF. The CDR3 bases are TGCGCCAGCAGCTTCTCCGGGACAACCACCGGGGAGCTGTTTTTT.

This clonotype was seen many times. The V and J genes are TRBV18 and TRBJ2-7; D possibly uses TRBD1 or TRBD2 (5 bases each). The CDR3 length is 15 residues. Germline V gene data show CDR1 as KGHSH and CDR2 as LQKENI. V was shortened by 6 bases and J by 0 bases, with 15 bases between the two germline ends. The CDR3 is CASSGHRDGSYEQYF. The CDR3 DNA is TGTGCCAGCTCTGGCCACCGGGACGGCTCCTACGAGCAGTACTTC.

Of note for this clonotype: One junction end disagrees with the germline gene, perhaps due to a read error. The chain combines TRBV20-1 with TRBJ1-4; 7 bases are a match to TRBD1. Germline values: CDR1 DFQATT, CDR2 SNEGSKA (reference sequence). CDR3 length: 13 amino acids. The CDR3 sequence: CSAKEGQNEKRFF. CDR3 sequence (DNA): TGCAGTGCTAAGGAGGGACAGAATGAAAAACGGTTTTTT.

The rearrangement joins TRBV18 to TRBJ2-1; 10 bases match TRBD2. The CDR3 length is 15 residues. With V trimmed by 2 bases and J by 8 bases, 6 bases remained unmatched. CDR1 is KGHSH, CDR2 LQKENI, per germline. This CDR3 reads CASSPRTSGPDEQFF. DNA of the CDR3: TGTGCCAGCTCACCAAGGACTAGCGGTCCGGATGAGCAGTTCTTC. Filled out from reference TRBV18 and TRBJ2-1, the complete variable domain reads NAGVMQNPRHLVRRRGQEARLRCSPMKGHSHVYWYRQLPEEGLKFMVYLQKENIIDESGMPKERFSAEFPKEGPSILRIQQVVRGDSAAYFCASSPRTSGPDEQFFGPGTRLTVL.

This clonotype was counted between two and nine times. The rearrangement links TRBV18 to TRBJ1-2, with TRBD1 matching over 8 bases. Germline CDR1 reads KGHSH; CDR2 reads LQKENI. V lost 3 bases and J lost 5; bases outside the gene matches: 11. The CDR3 spans 16 residues. Here the CDR3 DNA reads TGTGCCAGCTCACCTTTACAGGGGGAGGAAGGTTATGGCTACACCTTC. As protein: CASSPLQGEEGYGYTF.

This chain uses TRBV5-5 with TRBJ2-2; D gene ambiguous. Germline V gene data show CDR1 as SGHKS and CDR2 as YYEKEE (reference sequence). The CDR3 runs to 15 residues. Between the trimmed V and J ends, which lost 0 bases and 3 bases, there was a span of 9 bases. The CDR3 region is CASSLVHTDTGELFF. The CDR3 DNA is TGTGCCAGCAGCTTGGTGCACACGGACACCGGGGAGCTGTTTTTT.

This clonotype was seen only once. J is TRBJ2-1 and V is TRBV9; perhaps TRBD1 as D (8 bases). The CDR3 is 16 amino acids. The germline V and J ends were trimmed by 4 bases and 7 bases, with 21 bases remaining between them. The germline V gene has CDR1 SGDLS and CDR2 YYNGEE. The CDR3 DNA sequence: TGTGCCAGCAGCCCATTTGGGGGGGGGGACAGGAATGAGCAGTTCTTC. This gives the protein CASSPFGGGDRNEQFF.

This clonotype has more than one count but fewer than ten. The chain is built from TRBV28 and TRBJ2-3, with D perhaps TRBD2 (5 bases). Trimming shortened V by 3 bases and J by 6 bases, and 19 bases separated the two germline ends. This CDR3 spans 16 amino acids. The germline V gene has CDR1 MDHEN and CDR2 SYDVKM. CDR3 loop: CASSLPRAEAGDTQYF. Here the CDR3 DNA reads TGTGCCAGCAGTTTGCCCCGGGCGGAGGCTGGGGATACGCAGTATTTT.

This clonotype was detected many times. The chain employs TRBV7-2 and TRBJ2-5; 7 bases match TRBD2. Trimming removed 4 bases from V and 2 bases from J; junction bases left unmatched: 7. The CDR3 spans 15 residues. Germline loops: CDR1 SGHTA, CDR2 FQGNSA. The CDR3 region has the DNA TGTGCCAGCAGCTCTCCTAGCGGATTACAAGAGACCCAGTACTTC. This sequence encodes CASSSPSGLQETQYF.